The rows below give T cell receptor beta chains drawn from one sample of a study of shared clonotypes between healthy human individuals. The assay was immunoSEQ multiplex PCR, and TCRdb's table has in-frame clones only and misses some. The repertoire consists of 2 million to 2.5 million clones, with 92% occurring once and the leading ten covering around 0.38%. Sequences were obtained from naive CD4+ T cells from PBMCs. Source of these receptors: a man between 18 and 35 years old in good health. Some clones in this sample may be carry-over from other donors' samples. Each CDR3 is given with its conserved first and last residue. A D gene is named only where the DNA matches it firmly. Some rows mark clone size as missing; the rest say once, few, many or name a class of expanded clone.

j_call | v_call | d_call | clone_size | cdr3_nt | cdr3_aa
TRBJ2-5 | TRBV5-1 | - | - | TGCGCCAGCAGCTTTTTGCGGGAAGAAGAGACCCAGTACTTC | CASSFLREEETQYF
TRBJ2-3 | TRBV27 | - | - | TGTGCCAGCAGTCTACGACTCGTTAAGGGGGTAGATACGCAGTATTTT | CASSLRLVKGVDTQYF
TRBJ2-7 | TRBV6-5 | TRBD1 | - | TGTGCCAGCAGTTCCTTGACAGGGGTTCCGTACGAGCAGTACTTC | CASSSLTGVPYEQYF
TRBJ1-1 | TRBV5-1 | TRBD1 | - | TGCGCCAGCAGCCAACAGGGGTCGAACACTGAAGCTTTCTTT | CASSQQGSNTEAFF
TRBJ1-2 | TRBV28 | - | - | TGTGCCAGCAGTTTTAATTTAGGGGGGGGCCTCTCCAACTATGGCTACACCTTC | CASSFNLGGGLSNYGYTF
TRBJ1-2 | TRBV5-4 | TRBD1 | - | TGTGCCAGCAGCTTGGGGGGCGCAGGGGGCTATGGCTACACCTTC | CASSLGGAGGYGYTF
TRBJ2-1 | TRBV19 | TRBD1 | - | TGTGCCAGTAGTATCCGACAGGGCAGGCACAATGAGCAGTTCTTC | CASSIRQGRHNEQFF
TRBJ2-3 | TRBV5-1 | - | - | TGCGCCAGCAGCTTGGATGGGCCCGGAGGCACAGATACGCAGTATTTT | CASSLDGPGGTDTQYF
TRBJ2-7 | TRBV6-1 | - | - | TGTGCCAGCAGGGACAACGGCCAAAGTTACGAGCAGTACTTC | CASRDNGQSYEQYF
TRBJ2-5 | TRBV28 | TRBD2 | - | TGTGCCAGCAGACATGGGACTAGCGGGAGGCTGTACCAAGAGACCCAGTACTTC | CASRHGTSGRLYQETQYF
TRBJ2-1 | TRBV7-2 | TRBD2 | - | TGTGCCACCAGTAGCGGGAGGGCTTACAATGAGCAGTTCTTC | CATSSGRAYNEQFF
TRBJ2-7 | TRBV28 | TRBD1 | - | TGTGCCAGCAGTTCCTGGACAGGGGGCTCCTACGAGCAGTACTTC | CASSSWTGGSYEQYF
TRBJ2-7 | TRBV5-4 | TRBD1 | once | TGTGCCAGCGGGATGAAGCGAGGACAGGACCGAGTCTACGAGCAGTACTTC | CASGMKRGQDRVYEQYF
TRBJ2-1 | TRBV18 | TRBD2 | - | TGTGCCAGCTCGCCCCTAGCGGGAGTTTTTAATGAGCAGTTCTTC | CASSPLAGVFNEQFF
TRBJ2-7 | TRBV11-1 | TRBD1 | - | TGTGCCAGCAGCTTTGGGGACAGGGCCCAGCACGAGCAGTACTTC | CASSFGDRAQHEQYF
TRBJ1-3 | TRBV28 | TRBD1 | - | TGTGCCAGCAGTCCGAGGACAGGGAACACCATATATTTT | CASSPRTGNTIYF
TRBJ2-1 | TRBV5-6 | - | - | TGTGCCAGCAGCTTGGCGCTGCGGGATTTGGATGAGCAGTTCTTC | CASSLALRDLDEQFF
TRBJ2-1 | TRBV6-5 | TRBD2 | - | TGTGCCAGCAGTTACTCGCTAGCGGGAGGGTTTGAGCAGTTCTTC | CASSYSLAGGFEQFF
TRBJ2-1 | TRBV10-2 | TRBD2 | - | TGCGCCAGCAGCAAAACTAGCGGGAATTTTAATGAGCAGTTCTTC | CASSKTSGNFNEQFF